This TCR beta chain was recorded in a study of cytomegalovirus exposure and HLA in healthy donors. Study context: The same platform was used for the 130 or so validation repertoires as for the approximately 670 first-cohort repertoires, as reported in a later analysis.

Assay used: immunoSEQ multiplex PCR; TCRdb lists only in-frame clones, some missing. The table has fewer than 60,000 clones, 85% to 95% seen once. A remark on this clone: Its antigen is not identified.

The study's findings and limits: Whilst most TCR sequences proved rare, a subset of public TCRs occurred across many donors. It was found in a later analysis that first-cohort TCR clusters tended to co-occur in the 90 to 150 validation repertoires.

This receptor was identified in a woman younger than 35 in good health and CMV-seropositive. The sequencing input was PBMCs.

This chain's CDR3 is CASSQGQVNQPQHF. The CDR3 nucleotides are TGTGCCAGCTCGCAAGGACAAGTCAATCAGCCCCAGCATTTT. The chain combines TRBV18 with TRBJ1-5; perhaps TRBD1 as D (5 bases). Trimming left V 6 bases short and J 3 bases short, with 12 bases between. The CDR3 covers 14 residues. Germline loops: CDR1 KGHSH, CDR2 LQKENI. The full variable domain, with the rest looked up from reference TRBV18 and TRBJ1-5, is NAGVMQNPRHLVRRRGQEARLRCSPMKGHSHVYWYRQLPEEGLKFMVYLQKENIIDESGMPKERFSAEFPKEGPSILRIQQVVRGDSAAYFCASSQGQVNQPQHFGDGTRLSIL.